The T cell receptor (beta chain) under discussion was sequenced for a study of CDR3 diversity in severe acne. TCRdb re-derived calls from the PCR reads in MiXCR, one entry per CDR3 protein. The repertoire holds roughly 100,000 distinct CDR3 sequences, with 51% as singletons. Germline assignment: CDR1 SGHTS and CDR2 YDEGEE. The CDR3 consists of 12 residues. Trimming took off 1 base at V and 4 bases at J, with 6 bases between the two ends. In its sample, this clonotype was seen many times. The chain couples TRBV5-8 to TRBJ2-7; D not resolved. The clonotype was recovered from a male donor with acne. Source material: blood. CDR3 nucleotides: TGTGCCAGCAGCTTGATAGGTTACGAGCAGTACTTC. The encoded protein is CASSLIGYEQYF.